This TCR beta chain was identified during a study of T cells in Graves' hyperthyroidism and ophthalmopathy. The sample holds many counts of this clonotype. Regions amplified from RNA transcripts were the TCR beta CDR3 regions. With the HTBI primer set, the TCR CDR3 went through a first round of RT-PCR. TCRdb passed the multiplex PCR reads through MiXCR, listing each CDR3 protein once. The data contain about 840,000 distinct CDR3 sequences, roughly 40% of them singletons. CDR1 and CDR2 (germline): SEHNR, FQNEAQ (reference sequence). The length of the CDR3 is 15 residues. Trimming took off 1 base at V and 4 bases at J, with 14 bases between the two ends.

The chain links TRBV7-9 to TRBJ2-7, with a weak D call TRBD1 (6 bases). The clonotype originates from a young man with Graves' hyperthyroidism. The sample taken for sequencing was blood. The CDR3 loop is CASSLGTGLRYEQYF. As DNA, the CDR3 is TGTGCCAGCAGCTTAGGAACAGGGCTAAGGTACGAGCAGTACTTC.